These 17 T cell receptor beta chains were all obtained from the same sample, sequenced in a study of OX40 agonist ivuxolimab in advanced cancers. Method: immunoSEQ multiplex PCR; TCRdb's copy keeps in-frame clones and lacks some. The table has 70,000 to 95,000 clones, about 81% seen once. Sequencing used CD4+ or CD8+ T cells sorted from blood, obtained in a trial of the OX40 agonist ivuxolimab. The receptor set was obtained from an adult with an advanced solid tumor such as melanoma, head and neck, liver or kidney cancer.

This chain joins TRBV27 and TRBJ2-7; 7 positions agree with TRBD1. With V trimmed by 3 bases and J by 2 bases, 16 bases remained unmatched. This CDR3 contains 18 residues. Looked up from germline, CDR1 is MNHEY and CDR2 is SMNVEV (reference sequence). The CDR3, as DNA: TGTGCCAGCAGTTTTTTTGAGACAGGGCGTAGAAAAACCTACGAGCAGTACTTC. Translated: CASSFFETGRRKTYEQYF.

This CDR3 is CASSFFGQGAGELFF. The CDR3 DNA follows: TGTGCCAGCAGTTTCTTCGGACAGGGCGCCGGGGAGCTGTTTTTT. The chain joins TRBV6-6 to TRBJ2-2; 8 bases are shared with TRBD1. This CDR3 has 15 amino acids. V trimming: 4 bases; J trimming: 6 bases; junction bases outside the gene matches: 7. Germline V CDR1 and CDR2: MNHNY, SVGAGI (reference sequence).

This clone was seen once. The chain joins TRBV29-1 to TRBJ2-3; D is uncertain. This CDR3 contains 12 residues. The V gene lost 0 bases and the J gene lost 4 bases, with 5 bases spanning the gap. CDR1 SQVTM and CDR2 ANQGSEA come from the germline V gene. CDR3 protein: CSVEDRPDTQYF. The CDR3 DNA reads TGCAGCGTTGAAGATCGCCCAGATACGCAGTATTTT.

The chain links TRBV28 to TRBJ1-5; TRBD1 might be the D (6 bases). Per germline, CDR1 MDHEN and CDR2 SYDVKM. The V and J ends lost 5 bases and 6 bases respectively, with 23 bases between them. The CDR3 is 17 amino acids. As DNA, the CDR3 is TGTGCCAGCAGTCCGCCCACGCGAACAGGGATTCGTCAGCCCCAGCATTTT. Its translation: CASSPPTRTGIRQPQHF.

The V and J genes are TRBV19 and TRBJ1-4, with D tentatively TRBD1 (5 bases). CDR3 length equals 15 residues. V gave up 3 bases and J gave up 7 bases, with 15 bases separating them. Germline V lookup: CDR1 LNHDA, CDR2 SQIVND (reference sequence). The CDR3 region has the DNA TGTGCCAGTAGTATGAATCCATTCCAGGGTGAAAAACTGTTTTTT. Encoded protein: CASSMNPFQGEKLFF.

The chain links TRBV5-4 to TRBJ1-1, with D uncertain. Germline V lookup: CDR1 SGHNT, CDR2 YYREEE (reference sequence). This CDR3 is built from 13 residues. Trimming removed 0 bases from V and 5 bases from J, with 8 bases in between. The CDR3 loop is CASSLGSRTEAFF. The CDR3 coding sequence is TGTGCCAGCAGCTTGGGTTCGCGTACTGAAGCTTTCTTT.

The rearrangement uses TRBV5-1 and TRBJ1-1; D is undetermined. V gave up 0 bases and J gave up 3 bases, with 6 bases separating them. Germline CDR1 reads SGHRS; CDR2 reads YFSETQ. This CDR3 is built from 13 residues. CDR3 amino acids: CASSLGQDTEAFF. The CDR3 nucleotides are TGCGCCAGCAGCTTGGGGCAGGACACTGAAGCTTTCTTT.

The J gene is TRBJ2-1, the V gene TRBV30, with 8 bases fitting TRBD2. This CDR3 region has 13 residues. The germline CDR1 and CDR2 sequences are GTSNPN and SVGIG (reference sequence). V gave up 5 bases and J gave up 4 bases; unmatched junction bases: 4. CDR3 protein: CAWVAGTYNEQFF. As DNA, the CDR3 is TGTGCCTGGGTAGCGGGGACTTACAATGAGCAGTTCTTC.

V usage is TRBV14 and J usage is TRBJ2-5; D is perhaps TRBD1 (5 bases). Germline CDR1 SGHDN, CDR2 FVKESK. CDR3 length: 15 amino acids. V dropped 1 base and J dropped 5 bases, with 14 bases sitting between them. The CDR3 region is CASSQVWPGLETQYF. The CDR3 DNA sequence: TGTGCCAGCAGCCAAGTCTGGCCAGGGCTGGAGACCCAGTACTTC.

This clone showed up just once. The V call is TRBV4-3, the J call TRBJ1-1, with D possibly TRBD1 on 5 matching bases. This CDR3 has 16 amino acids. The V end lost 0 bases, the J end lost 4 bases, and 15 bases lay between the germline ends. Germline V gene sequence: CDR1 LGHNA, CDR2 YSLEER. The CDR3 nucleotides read TGCGCCAGCAGCCAAGAATTTCAGGGAGGGAGCACTGAAGCTTTCTTT. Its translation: CASSQEFQGGSTEAFF.

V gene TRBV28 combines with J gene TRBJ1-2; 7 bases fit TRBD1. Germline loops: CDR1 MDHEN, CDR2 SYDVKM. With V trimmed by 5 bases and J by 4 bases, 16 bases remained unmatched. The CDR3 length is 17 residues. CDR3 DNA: TGTGCCAGCAGTCTGACCCCCAACGACAGGGCGGGCTATGGCTACACCTTC. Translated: CASSLTPNDRAGYGYTF.

CDR3 loop: CASSIDRVREQYF. As DNA, the CDR3 is TGTGCCAGCAGTATTGACAGGGTAAGGGAGCAGTACTTC. The rearrangement links TRBV27 to TRBJ2-7; 7 bases fit TRBD1. The CDR3 length is 13 residues. The V gene's germline CDR1 is MNHEY and CDR2 SMNVEV (reference sequence). The J segment lost 7 bases and the V segment lost 5 bases, leaving 8 bases of the junction unmatched.

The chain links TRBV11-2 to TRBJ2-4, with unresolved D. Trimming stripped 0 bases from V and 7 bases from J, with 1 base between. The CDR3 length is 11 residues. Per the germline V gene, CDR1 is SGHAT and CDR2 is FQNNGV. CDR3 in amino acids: CASSLDNIQYF. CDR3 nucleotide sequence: TGTGCCAGCAGCTTAGATAACATTCAGTACTTC.

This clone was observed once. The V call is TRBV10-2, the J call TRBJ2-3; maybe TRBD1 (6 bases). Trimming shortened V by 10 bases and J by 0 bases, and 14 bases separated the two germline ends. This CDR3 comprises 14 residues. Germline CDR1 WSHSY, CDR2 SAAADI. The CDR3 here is CATKGGSSTDTQYF. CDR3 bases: TGCGCCACCAAAGGGGGTTCGAGCACAGATACGCAGTATTTT.

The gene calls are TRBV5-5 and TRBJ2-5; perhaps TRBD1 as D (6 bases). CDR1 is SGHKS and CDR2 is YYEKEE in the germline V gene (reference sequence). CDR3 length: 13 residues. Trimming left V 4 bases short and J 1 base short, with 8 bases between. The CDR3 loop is CASSRDIQETQYF. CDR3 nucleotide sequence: TGTGCCAGCAGCCGGGACATCCAAGAGACCCAGTACTTC.

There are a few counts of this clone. CDR3 sequence reads: CASSPDRGDEKLFF. The CDR3 bases are TGTGCCAGCAGCCCGGACAGGGGGGACGAAAAACTGTTTTTT. The rearrangement uses TRBV5-4 and TRBJ1-4; 10 bases align to TRBD1. The CDR3 is 14 residues long. Losses at the gene ends were 4 bases for V and 8 bases for J; bases not matched to a gene: 5. The germline gives CDR1 SGHNT, CDR2 YYREEE (reference sequence).

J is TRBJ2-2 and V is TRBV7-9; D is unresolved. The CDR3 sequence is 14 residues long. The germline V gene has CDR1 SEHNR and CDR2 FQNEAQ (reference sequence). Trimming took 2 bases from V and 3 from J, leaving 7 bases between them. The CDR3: CASSLMYDTGELFF. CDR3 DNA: TGTGCCAGCAGCTTAATGTATGACACCGGGGAGCTGTTTTTT.